The T cell receptor (beta chain) described here comes from a study of blood T cell repertoires in COVID-19. CDR1 and CDR2 from the germline V gene are MNHNS and SASEGT. Trimming removed 3 bases at V and 10 bases at J, with 16 bases between. The CDR3 extends over 15 amino acids. The protocol was immunoSEQ multiplex PCR, while the TCRdb copy is restricted to in-frame clones and leaves out a portion. The sample has about 140,000 clones, approximately 86% seen once; the top ten hold about 1.5%. V gene TRBV6-1 combines with J gene TRBJ1-6; tentatively, D is TRBD1 (5 bases). This TCR derives from an older woman with acute or convalescent COVID-19. Sequencing used peripheral blood. The CDR3 reads CASSDVQGVDSPLHF. CDR3 DNA sequence: TGTGCCAGCAGTGACGTTCAAGGGGTCGACTCACCCCTCCACTTT.